Listed here are 10 T cell receptor beta chains from one sample, sequenced in a study of Ad26.COV2.S vaccination and SARS-CoV-2 variants. Treatment in this sample: around 19 received Ad26.COV2.S at low or high dose, single or two shots; about 5 received placebo; per-sample allocation not given. Sampling was performed 63 days after the first vaccine or placebo injection. TCRdb's table, derived via immunoSEQ multiplex PCR, lists solely in-frame clones and lacks some. Of hundreds of thousands of clones in the sample, around 89% were seen once. The sample in question was peripheral blood, obtained in a trial of Ad26.COV2.S vaccine versus placebo. The receptor set was obtained from a person aged 18-60 years who received the Ad26.COV2.S COVID-19 vaccine or a placebo.

The chain couples TRBV6-6 to TRBJ1-5; D gene unclear. Between the trimmed V and J ends, which lost 7 bases and 6 bases, there was a span of 19 bases. Per germline, CDR1 MNHNY and CDR2 SVGAGI (reference sequence). The CDR3 covers 15 residues. The CDR3 sequence is CASTDSSKSGQPQHF. In DNA, the CDR3 is TGTGCCAGCACAGACTCCAGTAAGAGCGGTCAGCCCCAGCATTTT.

V and J are TRBV27 and TRBJ2-7; D is perhaps TRBD1 or TRBD2 (5 bases each). The CDR3 spans 14 residues. With 8 bases removed from V and 1 base from J, the gap between germline ends came to 15 bases. Germline loops: CDR1 MNHEY, CDR2 SMNVEV (reference sequence). This chain's CDR3 is CASGWGRTSYEQYF. Written as DNA, the CDR3 is TGTGCCAGCGGCTGGGGACGTACTTCCTACGAGCAGTACTTC.

V gene TRBV7-2 combines with J gene TRBJ1-5, with a possible D match to TRBD1 (6 bases). Germline V CDR1 and CDR2: SGHTA, FQGNSA. The V end was cut by 5 bases, the J end by 3 bases, with 11 bases between. This CDR3 is 14 amino acids long. The CDR3 DNA sequence: TGTGCCAGCAGCCTTCAGGGGTACAATCAGCCCCAGCATTTT. It codes for CASSLQGYNQPQHF. Supplemented by reference TRBV7-2 and TRBJ1-5, the full variable domain reads GAGVSQSPSNKVTEKGKDVELRCDPISGHTALYWYRQSLGQGLEFLIYFQGNSAPDKSGLPSDRFSAERTGGSVSTLTIQRTQQEDSAVYLCASSLQGYNQPQHFGDGTRLSIL.

CDR3 sequence reads: CASSVGQGDEQYF. The DNA of the CDR3 is TGTGCCAGCAGCGTAGGACAGGGAGACGAGCAGTACTTC. The chain employs TRBV9 and TRBJ2-7; 7 bases agree with TRBD1. The CDR3 consists of 13 residues. Looked up from germline, CDR1 is SGDLS and CDR2 is YYNGEE. The V segment lost 0 bases and the J segment 5 bases; nucleotides outside the gene matches: 2. The full variable domain, with the rest looked up from reference TRBV9 and TRBJ2-7, is DSGVTQTPKHLITATGQRVTLRCSPRSGDLSVYWYQQSLDQGLQFLIQYYNGEERAKGNILERFSAQQFPDLHSELNLSSLELGDSALYFCASSVGQGDEQYFGPGTRLTVT.

This clone has only one observation. The chain is built from TRBV19 and TRBJ2-7, with D unclear. The CDR3 runs 11 residues. V shed 4 bases and J shed 4 bases, with 5 bases lying between them. Germline-derived CDR1 and CDR2 are LNHDA and SQIVND (reference sequence). CDR3 DNA: TGTGCCAGTAGTAATGGGTACGAGCAGTACTTC. Its protein is CASSNGYEQYF.

This clone was detected a few times. This rearrangement joins TRBV6-5 to TRBJ1-2, with D maybe TRBD1 (5 bases). From germline, CDR1 is MNHEY and CDR2 SVGAGI. Deletions cut 8 bases from V and 2 bases from J, with 9 bases between. CDR3 length: 12 residues. The CDR3 DNA reads as TGTGCCAGCGGACAACGGAACTATGGCTACACCTTC. Translated, it gives CASGQRNYGYTF.

The chain links TRBV27 to TRBJ2-1, with 9 bases fitting TRBD1. Germline V gene sequence: CDR1 MNHEY, CDR2 SMNVEV (reference sequence). The CDR3 contains 15 residues. J gave up 5 bases and V 3 bases, and 5 bases lay outside the gene matches. The CDR3 protein is CASSFRTGANNEQFF. In nucleotides, the CDR3 is TGTGCCAGCAGTTTTAGGACAGGGGCCAACAATGAGCAGTTCTTC.

The rearrangement links TRBV19 to TRBJ1-5; D is perhaps TRBD1 (6 bases). CDR1 is LNHDA, CDR2 SQIVND, per germline (reference sequence). The CDR3 extends over 17 amino acids. V was cut by 5 bases and J by 0 bases, with 17 bases left in between. CDR3 coding DNA: TGTGCCAGTAGTGTTGGCTCAGGGGATTATAGCAATCAGCCCCAGCATTTT. Translating it yields CASSVGSGDYSNQPQHF.

The rearrangement joins TRBV24-1 to TRBJ2-4, with D tentatively TRBD1 (6 bases). The CDR3 covers 18 residues. From germline, CDR1 is KGHDR and CDR2 SFDVKD. Trimming took off 1 base at V and 0 bases at J, with 15 bases between the two ends. In DNA form, the CDR3 reads TGTGCCACCAGTGATTTCCTAAGACAGGCTACAGCCAAAAACATTCAGTACTTC. It is translated as CATSDFLRQATAKNIQYF.

The table lists this clone with a few counts. Distinct nucleotide sequences in the sample also encode this CDR3. CDR3 sequence (DNA): TGTGCCACCAGTGAAGGGACAGGGAGGTCCTACAATGAGCAGTTCTTC. Amino acid sequence: CATSEGTGRSYNEQFF. The chain employs TRBV24-1 and TRBJ2-1, with 9 bases fitting TRBD1. In germline, CDR1 is KGHDR, CDR2 SFDVKD. CDR3 length: 16 residues. V lost 4 bases and J lost 1; bases outside the gene matches: 4.